This T cell receptor beta chain was captured by sequencing in a study of PD-1 blockade in classical Hodgkin lymphoma (dated by TCRdb to the early 2020s). About the investigation overall: Nivolumab dosing was 3 mg/kg intravenously every 2 weeks, continuing until either disease progression or unacceptable toxicity. A peripheral blood immune signature of response to PD-1 blockade in classical Hodgkin lymphoma was defined using TCR beta sequencing and CyTOF. Overall study outcomes, separate from this receptor: Lower diversity was observed in patients in whom nivolumab was started less than 1 year after ASCT, and these patients were excluded from later analyses so that confounding by immune reconstitution would be avoided. Baseline TCR diversity was reported to be lower in newly diagnosed patients than in healthy donors and to be lower still in relapsed/refractory patients. By C4D1, a significant rise was seen in CD4+ TCR diversity but not in CD8+ TCR diversity (p=0.0027 vs p=0.16), and the rise was most apparent among complete responders (p=0.02). The study was limited to a single clinical trial cohort, and causes of repertoire differences, possibly disease activity or prior therapy, remained undefined. Trial patients achieving complete response had baseline diversity similar to newly diagnosed patients, whereas partial responders and progressors had significantly lower diversity.

The Qiagen DNeasy kit was used to extract genomic DNA both from unsorted PBMCs and from the negatively selected CD4+ and CD8+ fractions. Amplification of TCR beta CDR3 regions was done by immunoSEQ multiplex PCR with primers that anneal to V and J segments. A synthetic immune receptor repertoire was used to minimize amplification bias, and remaining bias was computationally removed after sequencing. The published analysis was carried out like this. Repertoire diversity was quantified as the Shannon entropy index using custom Python scripts. Unsorted, CD4+ and CD8+ repertoires were examined separately, except in combined analyses, for which CD4+ and CD8+ sequences were merged in silico. Clonal expansion was defined as a frequency increase of at least 2-fold after treatment compared with C1D1, and clones undetected at baseline were assigned a pseudocount of 0.5. Clones with 0 or 1 copy at C1D1 were classified as singleton clones, and clones with 2 or more copies were classified as non-singleton clones. Clones expanded in unsorted samples were annotated as CD4+, CD8+ or unknown by matching protein sequences in sorted samples from the same patient. Wilcoxon tests on paired samples were used to test diversity changes from C1D1 to C4D1. Sourced from immuneACCESS, this table was stored by TCRdb with only in-frame sequences that have V and J called. A share of the clones is absent; for the studies checked, an unresolved V gene accounts for under half, and the remainder has no known explanation. The V and J calls and clone size were taken over from that table, and D and trimming were inferred from the DNA. This sample is represented by more than 20,000 clones; roughly 71% of them were singletons. The top ten clonotypes cover 15% to 20% of the sample.

As regards this clone: Its antigen is not yet known. No base quality information exists; no much larger clone differs at one position.

The time point label for this specimen denotes: cycle 4 day 1 (C4D1), after about 6 weeks of nivolumab. Every trial patient had relapsed following autologous stem cell transplantation, and prior brentuximab vedotin exposure was what differed among cohorts A, B and C. The trial cohort comprised more than 55 patients with relapsed/refractory classical Hodgkin lymphoma whose best overall responses were complete response, partial response or progressive disease. In the multi-cohort phase II CheckMate 205 trial, trial patients received single-agent nivolumab. Best overall response was determined by an independent review committee according to the 2007 International Working Group response criteria. PBMCs from the trial were collected at three points: immediately before nivolumab initiation (C1D1), and during therapy at cycle 2 day 1 and cycle 4 day 1. Peripheral blood was collected in 8 mL Vacutainer Cell Preparation Tubes, from which PBMCs were isolated by centrifugation and then cryopreserved.

The germline V end is reduced by 5 bases and the J end by 2 bases; junction bases left unmatched: 6. The CDR3 holds 17 amino acids from the cysteine to the phenylalanine. The kept DNA is CDR3 alone, 51 bases in frame from the first base. According to the germline V gene, CDR1 reads SGHVS and CDR2 reads FNYEAQ. This chain is built from TRBV7-6 and TRBJ1-4, and 12 junction bases match TRBD1. This material consisted of peripheral blood mononuclear cells (PBMCs), taken before the fourth cycle of nivolumab. The clonotype comes from a human donor with classical Hodgkin lymphoma. The CDR3 is CASSDGDRGLTNEKLFF. In nucleotides, the sequence is TGTGCCAGCAGCGATGGGGACAGGGGGCTGACTAATGAAAAACTGTTTTTT.